These 23 T cell receptor beta chains were all obtained from the same sample, sequenced in a study of OX40 agonist ivuxolimab in advanced cancers. Sequenced by immunoSEQ multiplex PCR; TCRdb stores in-frame clones only, minus some. The data show 95,000 to 150,000 clones, 80% to 95% seen once. The starting material was CD4+ or CD8+ T cells sorted from blood, obtained in a trial of the OX40 agonist ivuxolimab. These receptors all come from an adult with an advanced solid tumor such as melanoma, head and neck, liver or kidney cancer.

This sequence joins TRBV5-5 and TRBJ2-7, with no clear D. CDR3 length: 13 residues. CDR1 SGHKS and CDR2 YYEKEE come from the germline V gene (reference sequence). V lost 2 bases, J lost 1 base, and 7 bases lay in between. CDR3 DNA sequence: TGTGCCAGCAGCTTACGGGCGTCCTACGAGCAGTACTTC. Translated: CASSLRASYEQYF.

The V call is TRBV7-3, the J call TRBJ2-2, with no clear D. Germline V lookup: CDR1 SGHTA, CDR2 FQGTGA. CDR3 length: 16 residues. V was trimmed by 2 bases and J by 4 bases, leaving 14 bases between them. The CDR3 nucleotides read TGTGCCAGCAGCTTACTGTTGGGGTCGAGCACCGGGGAGCTGTTTTTT. Amino acid sequence: CASSLLLGSSTGELFF. The full variable domain, with the rest looked up from reference TRBV7-3 and TRBJ2-2, is GAGVSQTPSNKVTEKGKYVELRCDPISGHTALYWYRQSLGQGPEFLIYFQGTGAADDSGLPNDRFFAVRPEGSVSTLKIQRTERGDSAVYLCASSLLLGSSTGELFFGEGSRLTVL.

The chain employs TRBV7-9 and TRBJ1-3; TRBD1 agrees at 7 bases. Per the germline V gene, CDR1 is SEHNR and CDR2 is FQNEAQ (reference sequence). With 5 bases clipped from V and 0 bases from J, the junction kept 7 bases outside the gene matches. The length of the CDR3 is 16 residues. This chain's CDR3 is CASSTVQGNSGNTIYF. CDR3 nucleotide sequence: TGTGCCAGCAGCACGGTACAGGGGAACTCTGGAAACACCATATATTTT.

The chain is built from TRBV19 and TRBJ2-6; 9 nucleotides line up with TRBD1. J was trimmed by 0 bases and V by 7 bases; bases with no gene match: 4. CDR1 and CDR2 from the germline V gene are LNHDA and SQIVND (reference sequence). This CDR3 has 16 amino acids. The CDR3 sequence is CASIGTGISGANVLTF. The CDR3 DNA reads as TGTGCCAGTATCGGGACAGGGATCTCTGGGGCCAACGTCCTGACTTTC.

Only one count was recorded for this clone. The chain employs TRBV28 and TRBJ1-5; the D gene is possibly TRBD1 (5 bases). V lost 1 base and J 0 bases, leaving 10 bases between the germline ends. CDR1 is MDHEN, CDR2 SYDVKM, per germline. This CDR3 spans 16 amino acids. The CDR3 loop reads CASSLYGRASNQPQHF. The CDR3 DNA is TGTGCCAGCAGTTTATATGGCAGGGCTAGCAATCAGCCCCAGCATTTT.

V gene TRBV7-9 combines with J gene TRBJ2-1; weak D call: TRBD1 (7 bases). This CDR3 has 14 amino acids. Looked up from germline, CDR1 is SEHNR and CDR2 is FQNEAQ (reference sequence). Trimming cost V 5 bases and J 5 bases, with 13 bases left between them. CDR3 in amino acids: CASSAGGKHNEQFF. The DNA of the CDR3 is TGTGCCAGCAGCGCAGGGGGGAAACACAATGAGCAGTTCTTC.

The V call is TRBV7-9, the J call TRBJ1-2; no reliable D call. V dropped 1 base and J dropped 12 bases, with 12 bases sitting between them. This CDR3 has 12 amino acids. Germline V gene lookup returns CDR1 SEHNR and CDR2 FQNEAQ (reference sequence). CDR3 coding DNA: TGTGCCAGCAGCTTAGATGGCGGCCGTGACACCTTC. Its protein product is CASSLDGGRDTF.

This chain uses TRBV5-1 with TRBJ2-7, with D tentatively TRBD2 (6 bases). Germline CDR1 SGHRS, CDR2 YFSETQ. Trimming took off 0 bases at V and 0 bases at J, with 10 bases between the two ends. The CDR3 is 15 residues long. The CDR3 DNA sequence: TGCGCCAGCAGCTTGGTGGTGGGGGGCTCCTACGAGCAGTACTTC. It translates to CASSLVVGGSYEQYF.

The chain is built from TRBV28 and TRBJ1-4; D is undetermined. CDR1 and CDR2 (germline): MDHEN, SYDVKM. Trimming pared 0 bases from V and 3 bases from J, leaving 8 bases between. The length of the CDR3 is 15 residues. The CDR3 sequence is CASSLWGSPNEKLFF. CDR3 bases: TGTGCCAGCAGTTTATGGGGGAGTCCTAATGAAAAACTGTTTTTT.

The V gene is TRBV7-6, the J gene TRBJ2-6; D perhaps matches TRBD1 (5 bases). There are 17 residues in the CDR3. V shed 0 bases and J shed 0 bases, with 9 bases lying between them. Per germline, CDR1 SGHVS and CDR2 FNYEAQ. The CDR3 DNA sequence: TGTGCCAGCAGCTTAGCACAGGTGGCCTCTGGGGCCAACGTCCTGACTTTC. It yields the protein CASSLAQVASGANVLTF.

This sequence joins TRBV15 and TRBJ1-2, with a possible D match to TRBD1 (5 bases). Looked up from germline, CDR1 is LNHNV and CDR2 is YYDKDF (reference sequence). CDR3 length: 14 residues. Trimming took off 1 base at V and 4 bases at J, with 10 bases between the two ends. The CDR3 sequence is CATSRGGDSYGYTF. CDR3 nucleotide sequence: TGTGCCACCAGCAGAGGAGGGGATTCCTATGGCTACACCTTC.

The chain recombines TRBV19 with TRBJ2-6, with D unclear. CDR1 LNHDA and CDR2 SQIVND come from the germline V gene (reference sequence). This CDR3 has 15 residues. Trimming took 10 bases from V and 0 from J, leaving 13 bases between them. CDR3 loop: CATMARASGANVLTF. CDR3 nucleotides: TGTGCCACCATGGCCCGAGCCTCTGGGGCCAACGTCCTGACTTTC.

This chain links TRBV7-2 with TRBJ1-1; D gene ambiguous. The germline V gene encodes CDR1 SGHTA and CDR2 FQGNSA. Trimming removed 4 bases at V and 2 bases at J, with 8 bases between. The CDR3 is made up of 13 amino acids. CDR3 bases: TGTGCCAGCAGCTATACAGCAAACACTGAAGCTTTCTTT. Translating it yields CASSYTANTEAFF.

The chain recombines TRBV6-5 with TRBJ2-2; 10 nucleotides line up with TRBD1. The germline CDR1 and CDR2 sequences are MNHEY and SVGAGI. The CDR3 contains 16 residues. After removal of 2 bases from V and 3 bases from J, the junction contained 3 bases not matched to a gene. The CDR3 sequence: CASSYLGQGDTGELFF. CDR3 bases: TGTGCCAGCAGTTACCTTGGACAGGGGGACACCGGGGAGCTGTTTTTT.

This clone has just one count. The rearrangement joins TRBV28 to TRBJ2-1; D is possibly TRBD1 (6 bases). Germline V CDR1 and CDR2: MDHEN, SYDVKM. V was shortened by 2 bases and J by 15 bases, with 14 bases between the two germline ends. The CDR3 length is 12 residues. CDR3: CASSLNRAYRFF. The DNA for the CDR3 is TGTGCCAGCAGTTTAAACAGGGCATATCGGTTCTTC.

This sequence joins TRBV14 and TRBJ2-2; TRBD2 matches at 7 bases. Germline loops: CDR1 SGHDN, CDR2 FVKESK. Trimming took 3 bases from V and 2 from J; bases not matched to a gene: 12. This CDR3 contains 18 residues. The CDR3 DNA is TGTGCCAGCAGCCAGCTGGGGGGGAGGACTAGAAACACCGGGGAGCTGTTTTTT. Translated: CASSQLGGRTRNTGELFF.

The chain couples TRBV7-9 to TRBJ2-7, with 7 bases that match TRBD1. This CDR3 has 15 amino acids. CDR1 and CDR2 (germline): SEHNR, FQNEAQ (reference sequence). The junction had 4 bases not matched to a gene; V was cut back by 1 base and J by 1 base. Here the CDR3 reads CASSLEGARSYEQYF. The CDR3 DNA is TGTGCCAGCAGCTTAGAGGGGGCGAGGTCCTACGAGCAGTACTTC.

J is TRBJ1-5 and V is TRBV7-2; tentative D call: TRBD1 (6 bases). Trimming left V 5 bases short and J 5 bases short, with 13 bases between. Germline CDR1 and CDR2: SGHTA and FQGNSA. This CDR3 is 14 amino acids long. This CDR3 reads CASSVMGADQPQHF. The CDR3 nucleotides are TGTGCCAGCAGCGTCATGGGGGCAGATCAGCCCCAGCATTTT.

In DNA form, the CDR3 reads TGTGCCTGGACCCCGGGGTATAATTCACCCCTCCACTTT. Translated, it gives CAWTPGYNSPLHF. The chain combines TRBV30 with TRBJ1-6; D gene ambiguous. The V and J ends lost 4 bases and 4 bases respectively, with 8 bases between them. The CDR3 covers 13 residues. The germline V gene has CDR1 GTSNPN and CDR2 SVGIG (reference sequence).

The V gene is TRBV10-3, the J gene TRBJ1-1, with D unresolved. The V gene lost 3 bases and the J gene lost 0 bases, with 11 bases spanning the gap. The CDR3 runs 15 residues. The germline V gene encodes CDR1 ENHRY and CDR2 SYGVKD. DNA for the CDR3: TGTGCCATCAGTGATAGGGAGCTCATGAACACTGAAGCTTTCTTT. Protein: CAISDRELMNTEAFF.

CDR3: CASSRGSASAYNEQFF. The CDR3 DNA reads TGTGCCAGCAGCCGGGGGTCGGCTAGCGCCTACAATGAGCAGTTCTTC. The gene calls are TRBV25-1 and TRBJ2-1, with D maybe TRBD2 (6 bases). The V end was cut by 6 bases, the J end by 2 bases, with 17 bases between. Germline CDR1 is MGHDK and CDR2 is SYGVNS. CDR3 size: 16 residues. Complete variable domain (other parts from reference TRBV25-1 and TRBJ2-1): EADIYQTPRYLVIGTGKKITLECSQTMGHDKMYWYQQDPGMELHLIHYSYGVNSTEKGDLSSESTVSRIRTEHFPLTLESARPSHTSQYLCASSRGSASAYNEQFFGPGTRLTVL.

The chain joins TRBV28 to TRBJ2-7, with TRBD1 as a possible D gene (5 bases). Germline V gene lookup returns CDR1 MDHEN and CDR2 SYDVKM. There are 15 residues in the CDR3. V lost 2 bases and J lost 2, with 13 bases in between. CDR3 DNA: TGTGCCAGCAGTTTACAGGGATCGGTGACCTACGAGCAGTACTTC. Protein sequence: CASSLQGSVTYEQYF.

This sequence joins TRBV6-6 and TRBJ2-7, with TRBD2 matching over 14 bases. Germline V lookup: CDR1 MNHNY, CDR2 SVGAGI (reference sequence). Trimming cost V 5 bases and J 4 bases; bases outside gene matches: 7. The CDR3 has 16 amino acids. Here the CDR3 reads CASSLGTSGRSYEQYF. The CDR3 nucleotides read TGTGCCAGCAGTCTCGGGACTAGCGGGAGATCTTACGAGCAGTACTTC.